This T cell receptor (beta chain) derives from a study of T cell responses to AZD1222 COVID-19 vaccine. Repertoires were generated with immunoSEQ multiplex PCR, while TCRdb's copy carries only in-frame clones and drops some. Among some 130,000 clones listed, about 94% were seen once. Per the germline V gene, CDR1 is LGHDT and CDR2 is YNNKEL (reference sequence). The length of the CDR3 is 15 residues. The junction had 5 bases not matched to a gene; V was cut back by 6 bases and J by 4 bases. This TCR was sampled from an adult in good health. V is TRBV3-1 (or the pseudogene TRBV3-2) and J is TRBJ2-3, with TRBD2 identical over 12 bases. Source: peripheral blood, taken on day 0 of AZD1222 vaccination. The DNA for the CDR3 is TGTGCCAGCAGTCTACTAGCGGGGGGCGCAGATACGCAGTATTTT. It translates to CASSLLAGGADTQYF.